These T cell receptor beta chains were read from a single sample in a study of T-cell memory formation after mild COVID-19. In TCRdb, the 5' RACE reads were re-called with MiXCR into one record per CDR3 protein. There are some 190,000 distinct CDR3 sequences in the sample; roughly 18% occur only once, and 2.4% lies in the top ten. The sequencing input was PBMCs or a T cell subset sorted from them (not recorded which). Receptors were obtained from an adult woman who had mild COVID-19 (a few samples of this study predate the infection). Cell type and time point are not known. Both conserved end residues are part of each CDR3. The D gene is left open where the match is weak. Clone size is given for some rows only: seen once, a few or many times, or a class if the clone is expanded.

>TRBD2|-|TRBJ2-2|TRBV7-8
CASSRAGGVTGELFF
TGTGCCAGCAGTCGGGCGGGAGGGGTAACCGGGGAGCTGTTTTTT
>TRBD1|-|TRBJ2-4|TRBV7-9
CASSLAGGKNIQYF
TGTGCCAGCAGCTTAGCAGGGGGCAAGAACATTCAGTACTTC
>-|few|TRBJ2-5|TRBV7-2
CASSPKERAQYF
TGTGCCAGCAGCCCTAAAGAGAGGGCCCAGTACTTC
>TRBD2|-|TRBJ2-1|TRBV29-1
CSARRASGGNEQFF
TGCAGCGCTAGGCGGGCTAGCGGTGGCAATGAGCAGTTCTTC
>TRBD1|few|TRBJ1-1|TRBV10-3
CAAQTGGAGAEAFF
TGTGCCGCCCAGACAGGGGGCGCGGGCGCTGAAGCTTTCTTT
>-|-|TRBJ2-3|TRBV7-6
CASSLGVGVDTDTQYF
TGTGCCAGCAGCTTAGGCGTCGGGGTCGATACAGATACGCAGTATTTT
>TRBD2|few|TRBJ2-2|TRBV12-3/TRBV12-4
CASSFSGANTGELFF
TGTGCCAGCAGTTTTAGCGGGGCGAACACCGGGGAGCTGTTTTTT
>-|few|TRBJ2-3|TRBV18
CASSPLPQGYTDTQYF
TGTGCCAGCTCACCACTTCCACAGGGATACACAGATACGCAGTATTTT
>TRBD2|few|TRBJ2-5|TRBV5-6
CASSRTSSRETQYF
TGTGCCAGCAGCCGGACTAGTTCCCGGGAGACCCAGTACTTC
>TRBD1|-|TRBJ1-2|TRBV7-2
CASSQGASYGYTF
TGTGCCAGCAGCCAGGGGGCTTCCTATGGCTACACCTTC
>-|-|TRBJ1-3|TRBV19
CASSLTAGRNTIYF
TGTGCCAGTAGCCTTACAGCGGGAAGAAACACCATATATTTT
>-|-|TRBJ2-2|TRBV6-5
CATRGVWTGELFF
TGTGCCACCCGAGGGGTTTGGACCGGGGAGCTGTTTTTT
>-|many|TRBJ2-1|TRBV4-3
CASSQAGAGNEQFF
TGCGCCAGCAGCCAGGCCGGGGCGGGCAATGAGCAGTTCTTC
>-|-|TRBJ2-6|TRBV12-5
CASESSGANVLTF
TGTGCTAGTGAAAGCTCTGGGGCCAACGTCCTGACTTTC
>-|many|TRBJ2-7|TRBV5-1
CASSLGGGEEYF
TGCGCCAGCAGCTTGGGCGGAGGGGAGGAGTACTTC
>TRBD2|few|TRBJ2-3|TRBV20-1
CSAGTSGRSPTDTQYF
TGCAGTGCGGGGACTAGCGGGAGGTCCCCCACAGATACGCAGTATTTT
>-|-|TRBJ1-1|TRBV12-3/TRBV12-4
CASGTRAGNTEAFF
TGTGCCAGCGGAACCCGAGCGGGGAACACTGAAGCTTTCTTT
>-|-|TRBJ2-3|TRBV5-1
CASSLWRTGTDTQYF
TGCGCCAGCAGCTTGTGGCGGACCGGCACAGATACGCAGTATTTT
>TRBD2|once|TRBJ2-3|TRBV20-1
CSASGLAGGQADTQYF
TGCAGTGCCAGCGGACTAGCGGGGGGGCAGGCAGATACGCAGTATTTT
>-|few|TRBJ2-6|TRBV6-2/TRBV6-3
CASSYPLGAPLSGANVLTF
TGTGCCAGCAGTTACCCATTGGGGGCCCCTCTCTCTGGGGCCAACGTCCTGACTTTC
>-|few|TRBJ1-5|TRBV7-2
CASSLAPSNQPQHF
TGTGCCAGCAGCTTAGCCCCAAGCAATCAGCCCCAGCATTTT
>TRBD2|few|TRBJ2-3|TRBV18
CASSSLAGDIDTQYF
TGTGCCAGCTCATCACTAGCGGGGGATATTGATACGCAGTATTTT
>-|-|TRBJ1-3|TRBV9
CASSAPEGTGNTIYF
TGTGCCAGCAGCGCCCCCGAGGGCACTGGAAACACCATATATTTT
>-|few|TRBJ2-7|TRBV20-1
CSARDKGRAYEQYF
TGCAGTGCTAGAGATAAAGGGCGTGCCTACGAGCAGTACTTC
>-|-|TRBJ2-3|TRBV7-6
CASSLGAGALTDTQYF
TGTGCCAGCAGCTTAGGGGCAGGGGCCCTTACAGATACGCAGTATTTT
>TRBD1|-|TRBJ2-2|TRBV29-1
CSVGQGTGELFF
TGCAGCGTTGGACAGGGCACCGGGGAGCTGTTTTTT
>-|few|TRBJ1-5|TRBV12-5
CASGLTGSNQPQHF
TGTGCTAGTGGTTTGACTGGGAGCAATCAGCCCCAGCATTTT
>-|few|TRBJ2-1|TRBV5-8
CASSRQGWNEQFF
TGTGCCAGCAGCCGCCAAGGGTGGAATGAGCAGTTCTTC